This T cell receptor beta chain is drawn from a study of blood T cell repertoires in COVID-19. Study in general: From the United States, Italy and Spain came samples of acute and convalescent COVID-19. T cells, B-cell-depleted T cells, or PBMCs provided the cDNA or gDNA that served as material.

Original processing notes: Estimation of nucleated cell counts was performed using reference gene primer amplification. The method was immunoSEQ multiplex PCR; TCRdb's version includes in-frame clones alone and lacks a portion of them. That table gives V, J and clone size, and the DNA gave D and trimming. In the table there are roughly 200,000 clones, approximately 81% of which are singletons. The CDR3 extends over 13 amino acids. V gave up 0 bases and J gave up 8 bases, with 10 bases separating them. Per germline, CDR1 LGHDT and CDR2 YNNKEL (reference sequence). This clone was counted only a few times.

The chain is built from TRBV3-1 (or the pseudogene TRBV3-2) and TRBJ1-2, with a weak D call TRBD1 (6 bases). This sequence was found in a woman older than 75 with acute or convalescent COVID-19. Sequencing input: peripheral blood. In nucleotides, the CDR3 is TGTGCCAGCAGCCAAGATTGGGGGGGCGGCTACACCTTC. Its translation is CASSQDWGGGYTF.